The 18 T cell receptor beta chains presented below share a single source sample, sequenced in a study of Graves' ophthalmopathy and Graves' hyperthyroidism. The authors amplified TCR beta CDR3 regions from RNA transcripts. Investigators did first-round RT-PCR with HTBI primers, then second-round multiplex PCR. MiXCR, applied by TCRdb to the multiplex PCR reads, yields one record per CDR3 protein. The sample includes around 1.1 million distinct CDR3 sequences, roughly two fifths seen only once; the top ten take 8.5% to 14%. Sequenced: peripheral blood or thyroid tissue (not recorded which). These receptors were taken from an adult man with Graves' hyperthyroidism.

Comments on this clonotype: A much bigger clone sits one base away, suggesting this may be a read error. Here the CDR3 DNA reads TGCAGTGCTAGAGATGAGGAGGACATTGAAGCTTTCTTT. Translation: CSARDEEDIEAFF. The V call is TRBV20-1, the J call TRBJ1-1; D might be TRBD1 (5 bases). CDR1 is DFQATT, CDR2 SNEGSKA, per germline (reference sequence). Trimming shortened V by 0 bases and J by 7 bases, and 12 bases separated the two germline ends. The length of the CDR3 is 13 residues.

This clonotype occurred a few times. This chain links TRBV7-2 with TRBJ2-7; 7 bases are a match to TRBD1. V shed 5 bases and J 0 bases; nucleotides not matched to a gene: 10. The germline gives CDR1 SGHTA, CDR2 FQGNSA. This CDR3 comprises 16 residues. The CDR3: CASSQGGPRASYEQYF. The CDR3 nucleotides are TGTGCCAGCAGCCAAGGGGGCCCGCGGGCCTCCTACGAGCAGTACTTC.

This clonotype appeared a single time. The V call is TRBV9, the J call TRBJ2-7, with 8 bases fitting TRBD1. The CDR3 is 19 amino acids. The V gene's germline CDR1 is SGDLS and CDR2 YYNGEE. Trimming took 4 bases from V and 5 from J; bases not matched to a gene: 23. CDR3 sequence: CASSQGLMLGQGDGNEQYF. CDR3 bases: TGTGCCAGCAGCCAAGGCCTAATGCTCGGACAGGGTGACGGGAACGAGCAGTACTTC. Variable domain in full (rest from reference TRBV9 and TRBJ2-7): DSGVTQTPKHLITATGQRVTLRCSPRSGDLSVYWYQQSLDQGLQFLIQYYNGEERAKGNILERFSAQQFPDLHSELNLSSLELGDSALYFCASSQGLMLGQGDGNEQYFGPGTRLTVT.

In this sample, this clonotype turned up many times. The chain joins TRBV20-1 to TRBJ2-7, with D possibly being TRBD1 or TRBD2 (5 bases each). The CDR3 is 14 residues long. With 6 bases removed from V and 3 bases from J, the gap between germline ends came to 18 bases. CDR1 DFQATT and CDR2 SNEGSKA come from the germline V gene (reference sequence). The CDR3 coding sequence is TGCAGTGCGACTCTGACGGGGACGGGCTACGAGCAGTACTTC. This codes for CSATLTGTGYEQYF.

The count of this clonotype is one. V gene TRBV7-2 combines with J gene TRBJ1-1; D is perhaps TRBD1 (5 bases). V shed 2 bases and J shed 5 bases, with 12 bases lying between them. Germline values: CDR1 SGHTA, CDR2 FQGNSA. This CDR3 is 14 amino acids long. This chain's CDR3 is CASSLFGAGTEAFF. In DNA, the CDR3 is TGTGCCAGCAGCTTATTTGGGGCGGGAACTGAAGCTTTCTTT.

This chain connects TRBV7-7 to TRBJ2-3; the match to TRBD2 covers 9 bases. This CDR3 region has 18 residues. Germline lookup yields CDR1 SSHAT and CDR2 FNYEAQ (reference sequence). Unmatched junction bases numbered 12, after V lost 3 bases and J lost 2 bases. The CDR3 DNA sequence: TGTGCCAGCAGCTTGGAAGTTCTTAGCGGGGGATCCACAGATACGCAGTATTTT. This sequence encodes CASSLEVLSGGSTDTQYF.

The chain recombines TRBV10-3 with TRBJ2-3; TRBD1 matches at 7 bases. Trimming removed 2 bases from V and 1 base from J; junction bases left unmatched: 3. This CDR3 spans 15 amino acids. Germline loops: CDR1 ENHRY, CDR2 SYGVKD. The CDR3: CAISEPGQRTDTQYF. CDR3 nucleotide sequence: TGTGCCATCAGTGAGCCGGGACAGCGCACAGATACGCAGTATTTT.

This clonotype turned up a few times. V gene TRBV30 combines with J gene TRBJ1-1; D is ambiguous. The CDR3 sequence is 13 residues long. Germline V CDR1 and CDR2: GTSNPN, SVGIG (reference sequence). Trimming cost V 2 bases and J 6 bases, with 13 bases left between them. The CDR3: CAWSFARLSEAFF. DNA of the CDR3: TGTGCCTGGAGTTTCGCCCGACTCTCTGAAGCTTTCTTT.

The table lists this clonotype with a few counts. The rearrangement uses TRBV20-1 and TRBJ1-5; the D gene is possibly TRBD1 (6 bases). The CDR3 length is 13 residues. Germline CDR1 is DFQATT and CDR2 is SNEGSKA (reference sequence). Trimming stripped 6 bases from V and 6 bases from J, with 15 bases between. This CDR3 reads CSAGSGAGQPQHF. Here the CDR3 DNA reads TGCAGTGCAGGATCAGGGGCCGGTCAGCCCCAGCATTTT.

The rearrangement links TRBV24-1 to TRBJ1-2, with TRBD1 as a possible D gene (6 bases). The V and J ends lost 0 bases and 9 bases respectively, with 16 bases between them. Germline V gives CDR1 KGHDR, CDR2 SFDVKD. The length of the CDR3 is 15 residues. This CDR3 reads CATSDLSQGIYSYTF. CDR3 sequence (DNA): TGTGCCACCAGTGATTTGTCCCAGGGGATATATAGCTACACCTTC.

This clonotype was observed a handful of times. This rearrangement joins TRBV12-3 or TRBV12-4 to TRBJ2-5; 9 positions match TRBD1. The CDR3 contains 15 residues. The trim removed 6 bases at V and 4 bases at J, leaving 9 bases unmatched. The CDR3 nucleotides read TGTGCCAGCAGCTTGGGGACAGGGACCCGAGAGACCCAGTACTTC. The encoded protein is CASSLGTGTRETQYF.

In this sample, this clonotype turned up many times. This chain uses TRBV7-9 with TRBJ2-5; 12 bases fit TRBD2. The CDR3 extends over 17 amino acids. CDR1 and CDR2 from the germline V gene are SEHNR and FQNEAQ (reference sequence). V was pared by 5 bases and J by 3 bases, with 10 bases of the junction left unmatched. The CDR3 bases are TGTGCCAGCAGCCCGGGGACTAGCGGGTCAAGCAAAGAGACCCAGTACTTC. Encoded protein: CASSPGTSGSSKETQYF.

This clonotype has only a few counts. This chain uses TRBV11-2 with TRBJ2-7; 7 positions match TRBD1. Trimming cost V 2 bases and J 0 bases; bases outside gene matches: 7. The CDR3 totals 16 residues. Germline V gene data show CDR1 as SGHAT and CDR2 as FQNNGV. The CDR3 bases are TGTGCCAGCAGCTTATCCCCGGGACAGCCCTCCTACGAGCAGTACTTC. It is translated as CASSLSPGQPSYEQYF.

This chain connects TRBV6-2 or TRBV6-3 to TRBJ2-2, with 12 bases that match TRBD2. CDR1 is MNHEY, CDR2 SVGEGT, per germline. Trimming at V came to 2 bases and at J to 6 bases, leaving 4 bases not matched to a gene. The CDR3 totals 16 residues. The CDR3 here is CASSYAGLAGSGELFF. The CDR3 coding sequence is TGTGCCAGCAGTTACGCCGGACTAGCGGGGTCCGGGGAGCTGTTTTTT.

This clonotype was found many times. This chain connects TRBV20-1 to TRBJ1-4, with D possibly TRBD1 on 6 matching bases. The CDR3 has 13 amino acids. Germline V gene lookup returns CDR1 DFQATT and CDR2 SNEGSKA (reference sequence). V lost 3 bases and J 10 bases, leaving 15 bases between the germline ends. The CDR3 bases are TGCAGTGCTAGTGCAGGACAGTCTGTAAAACTGTTTTTT. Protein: CSASAGQSVKLFF.

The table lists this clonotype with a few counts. The CDR3 coding sequence is TGTGCCTGGAGTGTAAGTCGCGAGCAGTACTTC. Its translation: CAWSVSREQYF. The chain carries TRBV19 and TRBJ2-7; D call uncertain. The CDR3 is 11 residues long. V was clipped by 11 bases and J by 6 bases, with 14 bases between them. From germline, CDR1 is LNHDA and CDR2 SQIVND (reference sequence).

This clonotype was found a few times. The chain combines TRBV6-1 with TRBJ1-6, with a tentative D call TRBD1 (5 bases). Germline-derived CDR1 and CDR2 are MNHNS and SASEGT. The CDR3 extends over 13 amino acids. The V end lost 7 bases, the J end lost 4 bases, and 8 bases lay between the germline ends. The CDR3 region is CASKTVYNSPLHF. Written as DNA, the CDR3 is TGTGCCAGCAAGACAGTATATAATTCACCCCTCCACTTT.

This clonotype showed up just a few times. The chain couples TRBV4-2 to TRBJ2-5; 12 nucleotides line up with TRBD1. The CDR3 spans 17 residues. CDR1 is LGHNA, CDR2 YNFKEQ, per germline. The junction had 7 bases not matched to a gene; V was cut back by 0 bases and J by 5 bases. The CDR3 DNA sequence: TGTGCCAGCAGCCAAGATCCGGGACAGGGGGCGCGGGAGACCCAGTACTTC. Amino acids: CASSQDPGQGARETQYF.